This T cell receptor (beta chain) was sequenced for a study of cytomegalovirus exposure and HLA in healthy donors. At the level of the study: The same platform used for the 500 to 850 first-cohort repertoires was also used for the roughly 130 validation repertoires, as a later analysis reported. General study points: Most observed TCR sequences were rare, whereas some public TCRs were detected in many donors.

Donors came from a validation cohort of about 120 subjects, distinct from the first 666-subject cohort. Concerning this clone itself: Antigen: not known.

The CDR3 spans 14 residues. Germline lookup yields CDR1 SNHLY and CDR2 FYNNEI. Trimming pared 4 bases from V and 2 bases from J, leaving 11 bases between. The table came from immunoSEQ multiplex PCR; TCRdb's copy has only in-frame clones and leaves some out. Among approximately 80,000 clones listed, under 95% were seen once. The receptor comes from a woman in her twenties or thirties in good health and CMV-seronegative. The chain uses TRBV2 and TRBJ1-1; D might be TRBD1 (6 bases). The sequenced material came from PBMCs. The CDR3 DNA is TGTGCCAGCAGTGCGACAGGCGTAAACACTGAAGCTTTCTTT. It specifies CASSATGVNTEAFF.